Below, 25 T cell receptor beta chains from the same sample are listed, as sequenced in a study of CXCR3-negative and CXCR3-positive naive CD8 T cells. General study results and limits: Hydrophobicity was higher for TRB CDR3s found in CXCR3-positive naive cells than in CXCR3-negative naive cells.

Antigens of these TCRs are unknown. Preparation of TRB cDNA libraries relied on 5' RACE carrying UMI labels. Reanalyzing the 5' RACE reads, TCRdb keeps one entry per CDR3 protein, without DNA. This repertoire includes 55,000 to 75,000 distinct CDR3 sequences. Sequencing was carried out using naive CXCR3+ CD8+ T cells from blood. Subset specified: CD45RO-CCR7+CD27+CD95- naive CD8+ T cells expressing CXCR3 (TNR3+). All receptors derive from a human donor in good health. Some clones in this sample may be carry-over from other donors' samples.

The chain joins TRBV12-3 or TRBV12-4 to TRBJ2-3; TCRdb's D call of TRBD1 is untestable without DNA. The CDR3 has 19 residues. CDR3 in amino acids: CASTPVLGGVVSGTDTQYF.

The chain carries TRBV29-1 and TRBJ1-4. Germline V gene sequence: CDR1 SQVTM, CDR2 ANQGSEA. The CDR3 contains 13 residues. The CDR3 region is CSAEGPGSEKLFF.

The CDR3 loop reads CASSLGDKSTDTQYF. This sequence joins TRBV7-9 and TRBJ2-3; TCRdb's assignment of TRBD1 cannot be checked, as there is no DNA. The germline gives CDR1 SEHNR, CDR2 FQNEAQ (reference sequence). The CDR3 loop spans 15 amino acids.

The chain carries TRBV29-1 and TRBJ1-2; there is no DNA to check the TCRdb D call of TRBD1. The CDR3 spans 13 residues. CDR1 SQVTM and CDR2 ANQGSEA come from the germline V gene. The CDR3 sequence: CSVENRGDYGYTF.

This chain joins TRBV5-4 and TRBJ2-6; TCRdb's D call, TRBD1, is unchecked because there is no DNA. The CDR3 has 16 amino acids. Per the germline V gene, CDR1 is SGHNT and CDR2 is YYREEE (reference sequence). CDR3 protein: CASSRQGADGANVLTF.

This sequence joins TRBV5-1 and TRBJ1-1. The CDR3 totals 15 residues. Germline CDR1 reads SGHRS; CDR2 reads YFSETQ. The CDR3 loop reads CASSLVLGENTEAFF. The full variable domain, in which reference TRBV5-1 and TRBJ1-1 provide the parts outside the CDR3, is KAGVTQTPRYLIKTRGQQVTLSCSPISGHRSVSWYQQTPGQGLQFLFEYFSETQRNKGNFPGRFSGRQFSNSRSEMNVSTLELGDSALYLCASSLVLGENTEAFFGQGTRLTVV.

The V and J genes are TRBV29-1 and TRBJ2-7. The CDR3 covers 12 residues. Germline CDR1 reads SQVTM; CDR2 reads ANQGSEA. This CDR3 is CSVGRNSYEQYF.

The chain combines TRBV29-1 with TRBJ2-7; TCRdb returns TRBD2, unconfirmable since there is no DNA. The CDR3 covers 13 residues. CDR1 and CDR2 from the germline V gene are SQVTM and ANQGSEA. This CDR3 is CSVERQGKYEQYF.

The chain couples TRBV9 to TRBJ1-2; TCRdb proposes TRBD1, but this gene call is untestable without DNA. The germline V gene encodes CDR1 SGDLS and CDR2 YYNGEE. The length of the CDR3 is 12 residues. CDR3 residues: CASGGQNYGYTF.

The chain joins TRBV7-2 to TRBJ2-7; TCRdb's assignment of TRBD1 cannot be checked, as there is no DNA. CDR3 length equals 15 residues. In germline, CDR1 is SGHTA, CDR2 FQGNSA. This CDR3 is CASSFYRGQGYEQYF.

The rearrangement joins TRBV7-3 to TRBJ2-2; TCRdb returns TRBD2, unconfirmable since there is no DNA. Germline loops: CDR1 SGHTA, CDR2 FQGTGA. CDR3 length: 17 residues. The CDR3 sequence is CASSLWAGGQPGGELFF.

The rearrangement uses TRBV15 and TRBJ2-7; the D call of TRBD1 rests on TCRdb alone, since no DNA is present to check it. Germline CDR1 is LNHNV and CDR2 is YYDKDF (reference sequence). The CDR3 has 16 residues. CDR3 loop: CATSSRTQGASYEQYF. Based on the CDR3 plus reference TRBV15 and TRBJ2-7, the full variable domain is DAMVIQNPRYQVTQFGKPVTLSCSQTLNHNVMYWYQQKSSQAPKLLFHYYDKDFNNEADTPDNFQSRRPNTSFCFLDIRSPGLGDTAMYLCATSSRTQGASYEQYFGPGTRLTVT.

V gene TRBV2 combines with J gene TRBJ2-1. Germline V lookup: CDR1 SNHLY, CDR2 FYNNEI. The CDR3 length is 12 residues. CDR3 loop: CASIGDEYEQFF.

This chain links TRBV29-1 with TRBJ2-3; with no DNA, the TCRdb D assignment of TRBD1 cannot be verified. CDR1 and CDR2 (germline): SQVTM, ANQGSEA. The CDR3 length is 13 residues. The CDR3 protein is CSARGGSTDTQYF.

The J gene is TRBJ2-1, the V gene TRBV7-6; TCRdb's assignment of TRBD1 cannot be checked, as there is no DNA. Germline values: CDR1 SGHVS, CDR2 FNYEAQ. The CDR3 runs 13 residues. The CDR3 sequence is CASSLAEGNEQFF.

This chain uses TRBV7-9 with TRBJ2-5; the TRBD1 assignment by TCRdb is unverifiable without DNA. The CDR3 has 17 residues. CDR1 and CDR2 from the germline V gene are SEHNR and FQNEAQ (reference sequence). CDR3 in amino acids: CASSFYPLGQLQETQYF.

This chain uses TRBV11-2 with TRBJ1-1; TCRdb lists TRBD1, though no DNA is available to test this call. Germline V gene sequence: CDR1 SGHAT, CDR2 FQNNGV. The CDR3 length is 17 residues. This chain's CDR3 is CASSLVGSGVLNTEAFF.

The rearrangement uses TRBV7-8 and TRBJ1-2; the TCRdb D gene call, TRBD1, has no DNA to confirm it. The CDR3 is 13 residues long. Germline values: CDR1 SGHVS, CDR2 FQNEAQ. CDR3 region: CASSLLRGYGYTF.

The CDR3 loop is CASSGWAQDSYEQYF. The chain links TRBV6-2 or TRBV6-3 to TRBJ2-7; TCRdb reports TRBD1, a call that lacks DNA to check it against. Germline-derived CDR1 and CDR2 are MNHEY and SVGEGT. The CDR3 runs to 15 residues.

The chain links TRBV2 to TRBJ1-3; TCRdb returns TRBD1, unconfirmable since there is no DNA. The CDR3 covers 13 residues. Germline values: CDR1 SNHLY, CDR2 FYNNEI. CDR3 sequence reads: CASSPPGGNTIYF. The complete variable domain, with remaining parts taken from reference TRBV2 and TRBJ1-3, reads EPEVTQTPSHQVTQMGQEVILRCVPISNHLYFYWYRQILGQKVEFLVSFYNNEISEKSEIFDDQFSVERPDGSNFTLKIRSTKLEDSAMYFCASSPPGGNTIYFGEGSWLTVV.

V and J are TRBV7-9 and TRBJ2-7; TCRdb indicates TRBD1, and absent DNA this call remains unverified. This CDR3 is 14 amino acids long. Germline CDR1 reads SEHNR; CDR2 reads FQNEAQ (reference sequence). The CDR3 reads CASSPPTGDYEQYF.

The chain carries TRBV18 and TRBJ1-1; TCRdb's D gene call, TRBD1, goes unchecked for lack of DNA. In germline, CDR1 is KGHSH, CDR2 LQKENI. This CDR3 comprises 14 residues. The CDR3 loop reads CASSEQGTNTEAFF.

V and J are TRBV4-3 and TRBJ2-1. Germline V gene sequence: CDR1 LGHNA, CDR2 YSLEER. The CDR3 loop spans 13 amino acids. This chain's CDR3 is CASSQDSENEQFF.

This chain connects TRBV28 to TRBJ2-2. The CDR3 length is 13 residues. Germline V gene lookup returns CDR1 MDHEN and CDR2 SYDVKM. This CDR3 reads CASSLLGTGELFF.

The chain is built from TRBV6-4 and TRBJ2-3. The V gene's germline CDR1 is MRHNA and CDR2 SNTAGT. The CDR3 covers 14 residues. The CDR3 spells CASSDSQGTDTQYF.